This T cell receptor beta chain was documented in a study of T cell responses to AZD1222 COVID-19 vaccine. Analyses pooled second doses at about 4 or about 12 weeks. TCRdb keeps only in-frame clones here, not all; method: immunoSEQ multiplex PCR. Altogether 100,000 or so clones are present, about 94% being singletons, with the ten largest covering approximately 3.1%. Study-wide results and limits: Spike as a whole was targeted by vaccine-associated CD4 TCRs, dominant at 160-218 and 743-854. Nearly half of unique spike-specific TCRs reportedly avoided B.1.351 and B.1.1.7 mutated regions. Repertoire sampling occurred only after the peak T cell response.

Germline lookup yields CDR1 SGHDN and CDR2 FVKESK. The CDR3 sequence is 15 residues long. V was pared by 0 bases and J by 6 bases, with 15 bases between. Note on this clone: The antigen is not known.

The sequenced sample was peripheral blood, obtained 28 days after the second AZD1222 dose. The TCR comes from an adult who received the AZD1222 COVID-19 vaccine. This chain joins TRBV14 and TRBJ2-7, with D possibly being TRBD1 (6 bases). The CDR3 DNA sequence: TGTGCCAGCAGCCAAGACCTGGGGGCGGCTGTCGAGCAGTACTTC. Protein product: CASSQDLGAAVEQYF.